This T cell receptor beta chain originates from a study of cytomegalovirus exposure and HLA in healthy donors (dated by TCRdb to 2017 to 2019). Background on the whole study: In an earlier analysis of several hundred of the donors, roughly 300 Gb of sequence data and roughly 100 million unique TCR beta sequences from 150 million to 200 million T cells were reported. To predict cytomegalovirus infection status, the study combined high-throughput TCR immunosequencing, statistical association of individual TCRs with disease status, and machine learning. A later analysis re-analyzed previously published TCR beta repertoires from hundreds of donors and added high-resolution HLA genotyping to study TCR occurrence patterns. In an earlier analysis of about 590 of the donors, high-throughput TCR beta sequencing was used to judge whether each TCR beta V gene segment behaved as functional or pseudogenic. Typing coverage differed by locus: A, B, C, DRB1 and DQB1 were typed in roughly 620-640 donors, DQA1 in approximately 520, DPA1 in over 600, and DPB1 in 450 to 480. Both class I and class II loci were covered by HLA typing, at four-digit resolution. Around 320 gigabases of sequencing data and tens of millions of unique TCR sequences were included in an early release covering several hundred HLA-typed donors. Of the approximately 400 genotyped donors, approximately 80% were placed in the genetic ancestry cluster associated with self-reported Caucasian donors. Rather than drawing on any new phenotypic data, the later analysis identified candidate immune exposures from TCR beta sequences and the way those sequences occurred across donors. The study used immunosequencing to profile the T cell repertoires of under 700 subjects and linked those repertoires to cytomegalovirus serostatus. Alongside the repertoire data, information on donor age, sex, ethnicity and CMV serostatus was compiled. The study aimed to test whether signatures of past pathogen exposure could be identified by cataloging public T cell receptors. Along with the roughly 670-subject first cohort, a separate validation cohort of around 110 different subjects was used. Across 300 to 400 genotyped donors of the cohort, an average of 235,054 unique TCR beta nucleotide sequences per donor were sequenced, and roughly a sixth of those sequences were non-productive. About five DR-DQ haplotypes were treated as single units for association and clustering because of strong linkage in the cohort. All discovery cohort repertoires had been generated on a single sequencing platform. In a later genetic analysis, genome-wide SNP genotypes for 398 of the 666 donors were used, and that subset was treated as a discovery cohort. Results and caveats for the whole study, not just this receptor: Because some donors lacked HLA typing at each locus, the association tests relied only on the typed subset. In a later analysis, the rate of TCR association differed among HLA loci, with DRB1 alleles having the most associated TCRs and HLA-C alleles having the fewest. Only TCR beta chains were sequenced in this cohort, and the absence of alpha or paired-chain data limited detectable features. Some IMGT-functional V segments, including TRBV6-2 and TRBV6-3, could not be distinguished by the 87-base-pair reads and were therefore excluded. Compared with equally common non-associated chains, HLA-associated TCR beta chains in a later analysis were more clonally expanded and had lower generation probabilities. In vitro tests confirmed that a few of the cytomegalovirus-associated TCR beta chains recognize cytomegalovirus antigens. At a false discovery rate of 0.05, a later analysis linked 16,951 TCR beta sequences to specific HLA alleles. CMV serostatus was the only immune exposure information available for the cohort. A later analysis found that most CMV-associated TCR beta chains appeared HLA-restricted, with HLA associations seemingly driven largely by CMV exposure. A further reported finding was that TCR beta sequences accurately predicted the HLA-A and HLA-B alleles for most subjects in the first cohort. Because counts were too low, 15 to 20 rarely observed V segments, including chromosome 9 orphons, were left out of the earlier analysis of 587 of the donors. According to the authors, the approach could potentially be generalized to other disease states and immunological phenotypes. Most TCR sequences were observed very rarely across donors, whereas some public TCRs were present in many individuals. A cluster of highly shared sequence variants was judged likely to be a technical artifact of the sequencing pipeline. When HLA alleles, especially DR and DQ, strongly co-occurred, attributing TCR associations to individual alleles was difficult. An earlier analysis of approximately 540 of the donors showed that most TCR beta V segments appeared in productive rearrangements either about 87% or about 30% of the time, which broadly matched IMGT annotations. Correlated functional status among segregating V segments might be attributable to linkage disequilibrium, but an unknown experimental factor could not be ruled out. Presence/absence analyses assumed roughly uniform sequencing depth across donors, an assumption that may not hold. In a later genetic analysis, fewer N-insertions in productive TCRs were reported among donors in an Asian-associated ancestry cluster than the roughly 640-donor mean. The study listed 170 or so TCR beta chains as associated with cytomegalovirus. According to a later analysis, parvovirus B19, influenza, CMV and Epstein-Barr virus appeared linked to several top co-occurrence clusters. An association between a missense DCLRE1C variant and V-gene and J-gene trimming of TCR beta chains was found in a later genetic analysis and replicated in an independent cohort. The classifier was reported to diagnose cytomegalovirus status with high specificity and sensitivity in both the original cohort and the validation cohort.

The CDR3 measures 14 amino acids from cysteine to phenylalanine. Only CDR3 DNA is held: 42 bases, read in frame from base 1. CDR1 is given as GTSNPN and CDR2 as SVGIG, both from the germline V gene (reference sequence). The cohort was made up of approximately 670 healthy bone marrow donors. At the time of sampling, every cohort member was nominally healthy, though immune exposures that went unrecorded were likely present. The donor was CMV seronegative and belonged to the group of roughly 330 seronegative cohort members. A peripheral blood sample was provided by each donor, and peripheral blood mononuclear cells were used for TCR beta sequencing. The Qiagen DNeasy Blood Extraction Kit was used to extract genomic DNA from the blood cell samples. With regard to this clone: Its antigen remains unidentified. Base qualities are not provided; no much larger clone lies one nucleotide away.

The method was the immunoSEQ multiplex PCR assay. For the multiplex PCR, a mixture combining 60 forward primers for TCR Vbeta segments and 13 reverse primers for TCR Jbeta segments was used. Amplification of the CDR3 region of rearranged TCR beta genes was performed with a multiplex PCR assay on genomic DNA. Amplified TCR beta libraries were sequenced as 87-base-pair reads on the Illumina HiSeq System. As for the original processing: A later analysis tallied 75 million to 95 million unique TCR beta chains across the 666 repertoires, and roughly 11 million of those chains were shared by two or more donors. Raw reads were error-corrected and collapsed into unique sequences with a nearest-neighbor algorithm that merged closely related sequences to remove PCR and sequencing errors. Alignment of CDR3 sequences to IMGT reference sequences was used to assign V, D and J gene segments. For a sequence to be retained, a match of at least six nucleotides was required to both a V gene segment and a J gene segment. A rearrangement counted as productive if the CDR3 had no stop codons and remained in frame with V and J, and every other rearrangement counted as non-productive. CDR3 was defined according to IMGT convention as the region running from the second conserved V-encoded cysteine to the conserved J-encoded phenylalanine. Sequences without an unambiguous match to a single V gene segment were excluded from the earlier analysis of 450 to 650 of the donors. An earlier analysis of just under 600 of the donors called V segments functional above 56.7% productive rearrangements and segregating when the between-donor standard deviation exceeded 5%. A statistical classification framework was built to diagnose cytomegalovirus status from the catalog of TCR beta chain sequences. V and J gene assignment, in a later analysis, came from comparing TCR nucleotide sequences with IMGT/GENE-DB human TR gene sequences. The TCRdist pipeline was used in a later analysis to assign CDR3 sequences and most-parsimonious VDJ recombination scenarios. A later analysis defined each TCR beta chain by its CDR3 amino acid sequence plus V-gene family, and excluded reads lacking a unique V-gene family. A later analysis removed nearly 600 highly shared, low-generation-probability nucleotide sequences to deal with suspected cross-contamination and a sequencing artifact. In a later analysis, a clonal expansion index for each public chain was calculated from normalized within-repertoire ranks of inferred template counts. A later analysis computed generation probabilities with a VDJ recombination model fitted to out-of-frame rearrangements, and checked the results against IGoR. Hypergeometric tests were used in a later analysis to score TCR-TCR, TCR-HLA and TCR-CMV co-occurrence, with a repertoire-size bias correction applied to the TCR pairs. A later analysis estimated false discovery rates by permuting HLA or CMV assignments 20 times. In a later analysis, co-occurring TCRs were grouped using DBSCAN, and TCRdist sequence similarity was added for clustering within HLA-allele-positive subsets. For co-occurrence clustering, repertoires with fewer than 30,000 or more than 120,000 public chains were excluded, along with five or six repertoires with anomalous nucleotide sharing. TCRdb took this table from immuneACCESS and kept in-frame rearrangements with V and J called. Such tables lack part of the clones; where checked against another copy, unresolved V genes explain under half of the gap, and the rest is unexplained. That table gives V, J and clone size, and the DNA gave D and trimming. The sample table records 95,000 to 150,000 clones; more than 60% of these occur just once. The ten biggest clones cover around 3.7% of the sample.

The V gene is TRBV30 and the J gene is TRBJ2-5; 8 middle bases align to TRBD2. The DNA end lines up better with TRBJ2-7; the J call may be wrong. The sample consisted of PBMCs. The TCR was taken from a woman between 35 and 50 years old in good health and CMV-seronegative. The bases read TGTGCCTGGAGTGGTCCGGGAGGGGAAAACGAGCAGTACTTC. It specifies CAWSGPGGENEQYF.